This is a list of T cell receptor beta chains from one sample in a study of cytomegalovirus exposure and HLA in healthy donors. Clones were sequenced by immunoSEQ multiplex PCR, and TCRdb holds only the in-frame ones, with some missing. The sample lists roughly 160,000 clones; around 81% were seen once. The sequencing sample was made of PBMCs. The receptor source for this set is a woman aged 45 to 65 in good health and CMV-seronegative. The CDR3 runs from the conserved cysteine through the conserved F or W. The D gene is left open where the match is weak. Size is omitted from some rows. Given values are once, few, many or a class for expanded clones.

NA,TRBV5-1,TRBD1,TRBJ2-5,TGCGCCAGTTCGGGACAGGGGGGAGAGACCCAGTACTTC,CASSGQGGETQYF
NA,TRBV30,NA,TRBJ2-5,TGTGCCTGGAGTCCGTCCGTAGAGACCCAGTACTTC,CAWSPSVETQYF
NA,TRBV18,NA,TRBJ1-2,TGTGCCAGCTCACCTCTTTCCGCAGATAACTATGGCTACACCTTC,CASSPLSADNYGYTF
once,TRBV29-1,NA,TRBJ1-3,TGCAGCGTCGTTACAGATTTCCTTGGAAACACCATATATTTT,CSVVTDFLGNTIYF
NA,TRBV6-5,NA,TRBJ1-2,TGTGCCAGCAGTTACTCCGATCCAGGGTTAGGGGATGGCTACACCTTC,CASSYSDPGLGDGYTF
NA,TRBV7-6,NA,TRBJ2-3,TGTGCCAGCAGCTGGGCAGGGGGGAGCACAGATACGCAGTATTTT,CASSWAGGSTDTQYF
NA,TRBV13,TRBD1,TRBJ2-7,TGTGCCAGCAGCCCCGGACAGGGGGACTTCTACGAGCAGTACTTC,CASSPGQGDFYEQYF
NA,TRBV6-6,TRBD1,TRBJ2-3,TGTGCCAGCAGTTCCCGGGACAGGGGCACAGATACGCAGTATTTT,CASSSRDRGTDTQYF
NA,TRBV5-1,TRBD1,TRBJ2-3,TGCGCCAGCAGCCCAAACGGACAGGGTAGTACGGATACGCAGTATTTT,CASSPNGQGSTDTQYF
NA,TRBV14,TRBD1,TRBJ1-4,TGTGCCAGCAGCTTAATGGGACAGGCTAATGAAAAACTGTTTTTT,CASSLMGQANEKLFF
NA,TRBV20-1,NA,TRBJ1-2,TGCAGTATTCTGGAGGGAACTGGCTACACCTTC,CSILEGTGYTF
NA,TRBV15,NA,TRBJ2-7,TGTGCCACCAGCAGAGCCGGGACACAAAACCTCTACGAGCAGTACTTC,CATSRAGTQNLYEQYF
few,TRBV6-6,TRBD2,TRBJ2-3,TGTGCCAGCAGTCCCCTAGCGGGGGTTGCAGATACGCAGTATTTT,CASSPLAGVADTQYF
NA,TRBV10-2,NA,TRBJ2-1,TGCGCCAGCAGTGAGCTAAAAAATGAGCAGTTCTTC,CASSELKNEQFF
NA,TRBV2,TRBD1,TRBJ1-2,TGTGCCAGCAGAAATCGGGACAGGGGAGACTATGGCTACACCTTC,CASRNRDRGDYGYTF
NA,TRBV5-1,NA,TRBJ2-5,TGCGCCAGCAGCCTACTAGACGGGATTCGGGAGACCCAGTACTTC,CASSLLDGIRETQYF
NA,TRBV19,NA,TRBJ1-5,TGTGCCAGTAGTATGATGGCAGGGTTTAGCAATCAGCCCCAGCATTTT,CASSMMAGFSNQPQHF
NA,TRBV5-1,TRBD1,TRBJ2-1,TGCGCCAGCAGCCGAGGACAGGGGGCCCACAATGAGCAGTTCTTC,CASSRGQGAHNEQFF
few,TRBV5-4,TRBD1,TRBJ2-6,TGTGCCAGCAGCATAAGGACAGGGCCCCCCTCTGGGGCCAACGTCCTGACTTTC,CASSIRTGPPSGANVLTF
once,TRBV7-2,NA,TRBJ2-1,TGTGCCAGCAGCTCCCGTCAGGGGGGCGGAGGTGAGCAGTTCTTC,CASSSRQGGGGEQFF
once,TRBV18,NA,TRBJ1-1,TGTGCCAGCTCACCACCGAACTTGGTGCAAGCTTTCTTT,CASSPPNLVQAFF
NA,TRBV29-1,NA,TRBJ2-5,TGCAGCGCCGAACAGGGTGGAGAGACCCAGTACTTC,CSAEQGGETQYF
few,TRBV6-5,TRBD2,TRBJ2-2,TGTGCCAGCAGTGGACTAGCGGACACCGGGGAGCTGTTTTTT,CASSGLADTGELFF
once,TRBV5-6,NA,TRBJ1-1,TGTGCCAGCAGCCCCTGGACAGCGAACACTGAAGCTTTCTTT,CASSPWTANTEAFF
NA,TRBV6-5,NA,TRBJ1-5,TGTGCCAGCAGTTACTCGGAGGTACAGCCCCAGCATTTT,CASSYSEVQPQHF
NA,TRBV11-3,NA,TRBJ2-2,TGTGCCAGCAGTCCCGGCAGGGAGGACACCGGGGAGCTGTTTTTT,CASSPGREDTGELFF
NA,TRBV27,NA,TRBJ2-5,TGTGCCAGCAGTGGGAGGGGGGAGACCCAGTACTTC,CASSGRGETQYF
NA,TRBV7-6,TRBD1,TRBJ1-6,TGTGCCACTAAACCGGGACAGGAATCACCCCTCCACTTT,CATKPGQESPLHF
NA,TRBV4-1,NA,TRBJ1-4,TGCGCCAGCAGCCAAGTCGGTCAGGGCGACGAAAAACTGTTTTTT,CASSQVGQGDEKLFF
few,TRBV5-1,NA,TRBJ1-5,TGCGCCAGCAGCTTGGCCGTCGATCAGCCCCAGCATTTT,CASSLAVDQPQHF
NA,TRBV19,TRBD1,TRBJ2-5,TGTGCCAGTAGTATAGCCTGGGGACAGGGGGAGCGGGAGACCCAGTACTTC,CASSIAWGQGERETQYF
NA,TRBV10-3,NA,TRBJ2-2,TGTGCCACCGGGGCCGGGGGGAACACCGGGGAGCTGTTTTTT,CATGAGGNTGELFF
NA,TRBV27,NA,TRBJ1-1,TGTGCCAGCCCTTCGACGGGGGGATTCTTT,CASPSTGGFF
NA,TRBV19,NA,TRBJ1-3,TGTGCCAGTAGTTCCCTCCGGGTTGGGTCTGGAAACACCATATATTTT,CASSSLRVGSGNTIYF
NA,TRBV7-2,NA,TRBJ2-7,TGTGCCAGCAGCTCCTCCTTTCCTCGAGGGCAGTACTTC,CASSSSFPRGQYF
NA,TRBV19,NA,TRBJ1-5,TGTGCCAGTAGCCCAGGGTCGGAACAGCCCCAGCATTTT,CASSPGSEQPQHF
NA,TRBV2,NA,TRBJ2-7,TGTGCCACTCAGAAGGAACAGGGGGGGTACGAGCAGTACTTC,CATQKEQGGYEQYF
NA,TRBV19,NA,TRBJ1-2,TGTGCCAGTGGACGTGGACAGCTTAACTATGGCTACACCTTC,CASGRGQLNYGYTF
few,TRBV30,NA,TRBJ1-2,TGTGCCTGGAGTGTAGCAGGGCGAGGCTACACCTTC,CAWSVAGRGYTF
NA,TRBV10-3,TRBD2,TRBJ2-5,TGTGCCATGGGGGAGGGGAGTGAGCAGTACTTC,CAMGEGSEQYF
few,TRBV7-8,TRBD2,TRBJ2-2,TGTGCCAGCAGCTTATTAGGGACTACGAACACCGGGGAGCTGTTTTTT,CASSLLGTTNTGELFF
NA,TRBV11-2,NA,TRBJ2-7,TGTGCCAGCAGCTTAGAAGGGGGTCCCCACGAGCAGTACTTC,CASSLEGGPHEQYF
NA,TRBV19,TRBD1,TRBJ1-2,TGTGCCAGTAGTTTTCAACGGGACAGCCAAGGCTACACCTTC,CASSFQRDSQGYTF
once,TRBV6-6,TRBD1,TRBJ2-7,TGTGCCAGCAGTTCCCAACGGACAGGGGACTACGAGCAGTACTTC,CASSSQRTGDYEQYF
NA,TRBV19,NA,TRBJ1-1,TGTGCCAGTACTCTCGGGTCTATTAACACTGAAGCTTTCTTT,CASTLGSINTEAFF
NA,TRBV5-1,TRBD1,TRBJ2-3,TGCGCCAGCAGCCCGACGACAGGGAGCACAGATACGCAGTATTTT,CASSPTTGSTDTQYF
NA,TRBV18,NA,TRBJ1-1,TGTGCCAGCGCTTACCTGGGCGGGGCCATAAACACTGAAGCTTTCTTT,CASAYLGGAINTEAFF
NA,TRBV4-2,TRBD2,TRBJ2-3,TGTGCCAGCAGCCAAGGAACTAGCGGAAGCACAGATACGCAGTATTTT,CASSQGTSGSTDTQYF
once,TRBV19,NA,TRBJ1-5,TGTGCCAGTAGTACTACAGGGCAGATGAGCAATCAGCCCCAGCATTTT,CASSTTGQMSNQPQHF
NA,TRBV7-2,TRBD2,TRBJ2-2,TGTGCCAGCAGCTGGGGTGCGGGAGGGGTCACCGGGGAGCTGTTTTTT,CASSWGAGGVTGELFF
NA,TRBV7-2,TRBD1,TRBJ2-7,TGTGCCAGCAGCTTAATTAGGGACAGAGACAGGTCCTACGAGCAGTACTTC,CASSLIRDRDRSYEQYF
NA,TRBV18,NA,TRBJ2-2,TGTGCCAGCTCACCACCGCACAAAACGAACACCGGGGAGCTGTTTTTT,CASSPPHKTNTGELFF
few,TRBV6-1,NA,TRBJ2-3,TGTGCCAGCATCAGGGATTCTTCGCCAGATACGCAGTATTTT,CASIRDSSPDTQYF
NA,TRBV27,NA,TRBJ1-1,TGTGCCAGCAGTGAGACAGGGAACACTGAAGCTTTCTTT,CASSETGNTEAFF
NA,TRBV7-2,TRBD2,TRBJ2-2,TGTGCCAGCAGCTTAGCTCGTAGCGGGGTTACCGGGGAGCTGTTTTTT,CASSLARSGVTGELFF
NA,TRBV5-4,NA,TRBJ1-4,TGTGCCAGCAGCAACAGTCCAACTAATGAAAAACTGTTTTTT,CASSNSPTNEKLFF
NA,TRBV5-1,NA,TRBJ2-7,TGCGCCAGCAGCTTCGGAGGGGGCATGGGCGAGCAGTACTTC,CASSFGGGMGEQYF
NA,TRBV18,NA,TRBJ1-2,TGTGCCAGCTCACCCATTGCGACCAGAGAGGATGGCTACACCTTC,CASSPIATREDGYTF
NA,TRBV5-1,NA,TRBJ2-7,TGCGCCAGCAGCTTGATTTATAGGGGAACTCCCTACGAGCAGTACTTC,CASSLIYRGTPYEQYF
NA,TRBV27,NA,TRBJ2-1,TGTGCCAGCAGTTACGCGGGTGAGCAGTTCTTC,CASSYAGEQFF